The present TCR beta chain was sequenced within a study of blood T cell repertoires in COVID-19. Study in general: Samples taken during acute and convalescent COVID-19 were collected in the United States, Italy and Spain.

The authors' processing: For nucleated cells, counts were estimated from reference gene primer amplification. Sequencing was performed with immunoSEQ multiplex PCR; in TCRdb, only in-frame clones are kept and a portion is missing. For V, J and clone size, that table is used; D and trimming come from the DNA. This table holds some 90,000 clones, around nine tenths found once. Unmatched junction bases numbered 7, after V lost 7 bases and J lost 8 bases. The CDR3 has 12 residues. One Seattle source followed patients from active infection through their disease course. The clonotype comes from a woman aged 55-75 years with COVID-19, enrolled during active disease. What was sequenced was peripheral blood. The chain couples TRBV12-3 or TRBV12-4 to TRBJ1-2, with 7 bases that match TRBD1. As DNA, the CDR3 is TGTGCCAGCACCAAAACAGGGGAGGGCTACACCTTC. Its translation: CASTKTGEGYTF.